This is a list of T cell receptor beta chains from one sample in a study of T cells in Graves' hyperthyroidism and ophthalmopathy. TCRdb ran MiXCR on the multiplex PCR reads and lists one entry per CDR3 protein. The sample carries some 550,000 distinct CDR3 sequences, about a sixth recorded once. Sequencing was done on a sample of blood. The receptors stem from a woman aged 35 to 49 with Graves' ophthalmopathy. Both conserved end residues are part of each CDR3. D genes are given only for firm matches. Where a row states a size, it is once, few, many or the class of an expanded clone; other rows omit it.

D gene: .
J gene: TRBJ2-7
V gene: TRBV19
clone size: few
CDR3 DNA: TGTGCCACCACGGACAACCCCTACGAGCAGTACTTC
CDR3 protein: CATTDNPYEQYF

D gene: TRBD1
J gene: TRBJ1-2
V gene: TRBV3-1
clone size: many
CDR3 DNA: TGTGCCAGCAGCCATAGTCACCACCGCCGGGACAGACTTAACTATGGCTACACCTTC
CDR3 protein: CASSHSHHRRDRLNYGYTF

D gene: .
J gene: TRBJ2-5
V gene: TRBV7-9
clone size: .
CDR3 DNA: TGTGCCAGCAGCGCTGGCAGGGGAAGGATACAAGAGACCCAGTACTTC
CDR3 protein: CASSAGRGRIQETQYF

D gene: .
J gene: TRBJ2-5
V gene: TRBV9
clone size: many
CDR3 DNA: TGTGCCAGCAGCGGGGACCCAGCGAGGCAAGAGACCCAGTACTTC
CDR3 protein: CASSGDPARQETQYF

D gene: .
J gene: TRBJ1-6
V gene: TRBV10-2
clone size: few
CDR3 DNA: TGCGCCAGCAGTGAGCAGATACCCGTTAATTCACCCCTCCACTTT
CDR3 protein: CASSEQIPVNSPLHF

D gene: .
J gene: TRBJ2-1
V gene: TRBV9
clone size: few
CDR3 DNA: TGTGCCAGCAGCGTAGGTGAATGGGAGTTCAATGAGCAGTTCTTC
CDR3 protein: CASSVGEWEFNEQFF

D gene: .
J gene: TRBJ1-3
V gene: TRBV7-2
clone size: many
CDR3 DNA: TGTGCCAGCAGCTTAGTTGGAGGGGGGCACACAGGAAACACCATATATTTT
CDR3 protein: CASSLVGGGHTGNTIYF

D gene: .
J gene: TRBJ2-5
V gene: TRBV20-1
clone size: many
CDR3 DNA: TGCAGTGCTGCAGACAGAGCGGAGACCCAGTACTTC
CDR3 protein: CSAADRAETQYF

D gene: .
J gene: TRBJ1-1
V gene: TRBV27
clone size: .
CDR3 DNA: TGTGCCAGCAGCCTCACCCAGGAGACCTTTGAAGCTTTCTTT
CDR3 protein: CASSLTQETFEAFF

D gene: TRBD1
J gene: TRBJ2-5
V gene: TRBV5-4
clone size: .
CDR3 DNA: TGTGCCAGCAGCTGGAACCCCGGGACAGGATCCCACCAAGAGACCCAGTACTTC
CDR3 protein: CASSWNPGTGSHQETQYF

D gene: TRBD1
J gene: TRBJ1-4
V gene: TRBV13
clone size: .
CDR3 DNA: TGTGCCAGCAGCCGAACGGGACAGTATAATGAAAAACTGTTTTTT
CDR3 protein: CASSRTGQYNEKLFF

D gene: .
J gene: TRBJ2-1
V gene: TRBV5-1
clone size: many
CDR3 DNA: TGCGCCAGCAGCTTGGAGGGGCGCTCCTACAATGAGCAGTTCTTC
CDR3 protein: CASSLEGRSYNEQFF

D gene: TRBD2
J gene: TRBJ2-3
V gene: TRBV4-1
clone size: .
CDR3 DNA: TGCGCCAGCAGCCGCCAGGCTAGCGGGGGCCCCCGGACAGATACGCAGTATTTT
CDR3 protein: CASSRQASGGPRTDTQYF

D gene: .
J gene: TRBJ2-7
V gene: TRBV27
clone size: .
CDR3 DNA: TGTGCCAGCAGTTTATCTTTGATGAGCGAGCAGTACTTC
CDR3 protein: CASSLSLMSEQYF

D gene: .
J gene: TRBJ2-7
V gene: TRBV27
clone size: many
CDR3 DNA: TGTGCCAGCAGCTTAGCGGTCAGCTACGAGCAGTACTTC
CDR3 protein: CASSLAVSYEQYF

D gene: TRBD2
J gene: TRBJ2-5
V gene: TRBV20-1
clone size: .
CDR3 DNA: TGCAGTGCTTTAGCGGGGCTCGAGACCCAGTACTTC
CDR3 protein: CSALAGLETQYF

D gene: .
J gene: TRBJ2-7
V gene: TRBV5-1
clone size: .
CDR3 DNA: TGCGCCAGCAGCATGGAAGGGATGAGCGTGCAGTACTTC
CDR3 protein: CASSMEGMSVQYF

D gene: .
J gene: TRBJ2-7
V gene: TRBV7-9
clone size: .
CDR3 DNA: TGTGCCAGCAGCTCCACTACCGGAACACCCTCCTACGAGCAGTACTTC
CDR3 protein: CASSSTTGTPSYEQYF

D gene: TRBD1
J gene: TRBJ2-2
V gene: TRBV24-1
clone size: many
CDR3 DNA: TGTGCCACCAGTAACAGGGGGCAAAAGGCGAACACCGGGGAGCTGTTTTTT
CDR3 protein: CATSNRGQKANTGELFF

D gene: .
J gene: TRBJ2-2
V gene: TRBV30
clone size: many
CDR3 DNA: TGTGCCTGGAGTCGCGAGAACACCGGGGAGCTGTTTTTT
CDR3 protein: CAWSRENTGELFF

D gene: .
J gene: TRBJ1-1
V gene: TRBV28
clone size: .
CDR3 DNA: TGTGCCAGCAGTTTAAGGGAGTCGTTGAAAGCTTTCTTT
CDR3 protein: CASSLRESLKAFF

D gene: .
J gene: TRBJ1-1
V gene: TRBV2
clone size: few
CDR3 DNA: TGTGCCAGCAGTGGACCGGGGGCGAGGAACACTGAAGCTTTCTTT
CDR3 protein: CASSGPGARNTEAFF

D gene: .
J gene: TRBJ2-6
V gene: TRBV29-1
clone size: .
CDR3 DNA: TGCAGCGTAGCTACCCTCGGACGTCGTGACCCGTCTGGGGCCAACGTCCTGACTTTC
CDR3 protein: CSVATLGRRDPSGANVLTF